These 10 T cell receptor beta chains originate from one sample sequenced in a study of blood T cell repertoires in COVID-19. This table comes from immunoSEQ multiplex PCR, and its TCRdb copy is limited to in-frame clones, with some not included. The sample lists roughly 700,000 clones, about 87% occurring once. The sequencing input was peripheral blood. These receptors were obtained from a woman aged 18-35 years with acute or convalescent COVID-19.

This rearrangement joins TRBV6-1 to TRBJ1-1; TRBD1 matches at 7 bases. V lost 2 bases to trimming and J lost 5 bases; unmatched junction nucleotides: 11. This CDR3 comprises 16 residues. Germline V gene data show CDR1 as MNHNS and CDR2 as SASEGT. The CDR3 DNA reads TGTGCCAGCAGTGAATCCCCCTCGACAGGGAGGACTGAAGCTTTCTTT. The encoded protein is CASSESPSTGRTEAFF.

The V call is TRBV19, the J call TRBJ2-7; possible D gene TRBD1, 5 bases. V shed 6 bases and J shed 2 bases, with 11 bases lying between them. Germline CDR1 and CDR2: LNHDA and SQIVND (reference sequence). The CDR3 totals 13 residues. In DNA, the CDR3 is TGTGCCAGTAGCCCAGGACATACCTACGAGCAGTACTTC. Translation gives CASSPGHTYEQYF. The variable domain in full, with the rest retrieved from reference TRBV19 and TRBJ2-7, is DGGITQSPKYLFRKEGQNVTLSCEQNLNHDAMYWYRQDPGQGLRLIYYSQIVNDFQKGDIAEGYSVSREKKESFPLTVTSAQKNPTAFYLCASSPGHTYEQYFGPGTRLTVT.

This chain links TRBV30 with TRBJ1-2; no reliable D call. Germline V CDR1 and CDR2: GTSNPN, SVGIG (reference sequence). The CDR3 runs 15 residues. Trimming shortened V by 1 base and J by 4 bases, and 16 bases separated the two germline ends. The CDR3 protein is CAWSGEEGRSYGYTF. The CDR3 DNA follows: TGTGCCTGGAGTGGCGAGGAGGGCCGGAGCTATGGCTACACCTTC.

This clone appeared a single time. This chain links TRBV6-1 with TRBJ1-1; unclear D gene. The CDR3 extends over 17 amino acids. From germline, CDR1 is MNHNS and CDR2 SASEGT. The V end was cut by 4 bases, the J end by 3 bases, with 21 bases between. The CDR3, as DNA: TGTGCCAGCAGTGCTCTTCCTATCCGGGGTGCTTACACTGAAGCTTTCTTT. This encodes CASSALPIRGAYTEAFF.

This chain links TRBV11-2 with TRBJ1-1; TRBD1 might be the D (5 bases). Trimming removed 4 bases at V and 3 bases at J, with 12 bases between. The length of the CDR3 is 14 residues. Looked up from germline, CDR1 is SGHAT and CDR2 is FQNNGV. CDR3 nucleotide sequence: TGTGCCAGCAGCTCGAGACAGTACGACACTGAAGCTTTCTTT. Its protein is CASSSRQYDTEAFF.

This clone occurred once. The V and J genes are TRBV6-5 and TRBJ2-1, with 8 bases identical to TRBD1. The CDR3 is 16 residues long. Germline CDR1 reads MNHEY; CDR2 reads SVGAGI. Trimming took 2 bases from V and 1 from J; bases not matched to a gene: 4. This CDR3 reads CASSYGGTGSYNEQFF. Here the CDR3 DNA reads TGTGCCAGCAGTTACGGAGGGACAGGATCCTACAATGAGCAGTTCTTC.

This sequence joins TRBV19 and TRBJ2-3; TRBD2 agrees at 12 bases. V shed 6 bases, J shed 3 bases, and the junction held 4 bases outside the gene matches. The CDR3 loop spans 15 amino acids. Germline V gives CDR1 LNHDA, CDR2 SQIVND (reference sequence). CDR3 residues: CASRSSGGETDTQYF. CDR3 bases: TGTGCCAGTAGGTCTAGCGGGGGGGAAACAGATACGCAGTATTTT.

This clone was seen only once. This chain uses TRBV7-3 with TRBJ2-1; D might be TRBD1 (6 bases). CDR3 length: 15 amino acids. V was clipped by 1 base and J by 8 bases, with 15 bases between them. The V gene's germline CDR1 is SGHTA and CDR2 FQGTGA. CDR3 coding DNA: TGTGCCAGCAGCTTAAATACAGGGAAGGCCGATGAGCAGTTCTTC. Its translation: CASSLNTGKADEQFF.

The rearrangement links TRBV4-1 to TRBJ1-3, with TRBD1 as a possible D gene (5 bases). The CDR3 sequence is 14 residues long. V lost 8 bases to trimming and J lost 0 bases, with 11 bases between them. Germline V CDR1 and CDR2: MGHRA, YSYEKL. The CDR3 here is CASLDTSSGNTIYF. The CDR3 nucleotides are TGCGCCAGCCTGGACACGAGCTCTGGAAACACCATATATTTT.

The J gene is TRBJ2-5, the V gene TRBV24-1; 9 bases fit TRBD2. The CDR3 runs to 16 residues. Per germline, CDR1 KGHDR and CDR2 SFDVKD. With 1 base clipped from V and 3 bases from J, the junction kept 5 bases outside the gene matches. In nucleotides, the CDR3 is TGTGCCACCAGTGATTTCTCCCTAGCGGGGAAAGAGACCCAGTACTTC. Protein product: CATSDFSLAGKETQYF.